This T cell receptor (beta chain) was documented in a study of CD8 T cells in ankylosing spondylitis. General observations from the study: Disease-associated clones were CD8+ and fairly uncommon in peripheral blood. A TCR beta motif of under 10 highly homologous variants seemed to mark ankylosing spondylitis blood. Reportedly, disease-linked clones are significantly enriched in ankylosing spondylitis patients' matched synovial fluid.

Remarks on this clonotype: Its antigen is still unknown. This clone may be a read error of a much larger clone one base away.

Quantitative 5'-RACE was performed with molecular barcodes, and it yielded the TCR beta libraries. Each CDR3 protein is one row after TCRdb ran MiXCR on the 5' RACE reads. The sample yields about 39,000 distinct CDR3 sequences, under 13% seen once. Germline assignment: CDR1 DFQATT and CDR2 SNEGSKA (reference sequence). There are 15 residues in the CDR3. V was shortened by 1 base and J by 6 bases, with 19 bases between the two germline ends. This TCR derives from a male donor with ankylosing spondylitis or in good health (not recorded which). This sequence joins TRBV20-1 and TRBJ2-7; TRBD1 is a possible D gene (8 bases). Sequenced input: blood, either unsorted or a sorted T cell fraction (not recorded which). The CDR3 coding sequence is TGCAGTGCTAGAGTGCCTGACAGGGGACTATCCGAGCAGTACTTC. Translated: CSARVPDRGLSEQYF.